In this sample, the clone carrying this TCR beta chain turned up once. CDR1 and CDR2 (germline): MNHNY, SVGAGI (reference sequence). The CDR3 consists of 17 residues. Trimming left V 5 bases short and J 4 bases short, with 21 bases between. Clones were sequenced by immunoSEQ multiplex PCR, and TCRdb holds only the in-frame ones, with some missing. The sample carries about 410,000 clones, about nine tenths recorded once. The data were obtained in a study of blood T cell repertoires in COVID-19. The sample comprised peripheral blood. The chain joins TRBV6-6 to TRBJ1-5, with D tentatively TRBD1 (6 bases). The TCR comes from a woman younger than 45 with active or convalescent COVID-19. The DNA of the CDR3 is TGTGCCAGCAGTCAGTCGGACAGTATCCTGGGTAATCAGCCCCAGCATTTT. Translated: CASSQSDSILGNQPQHF.